Listed below are T cell receptor beta chains from one sample, sequenced in a study of cytomegalovirus exposure and HLA in healthy donors. Some clones are missing from TCRdb's copy, which holds only in-frame ones; the method was immunoSEQ multiplex PCR. The table records 62,000 or so clones, around 83% of them present only once. The sequencing input was PBMCs. The source of these receptors is a man aged 30-40 years in good health and CMV-seronegative. Both conserved end residues are part of each CDR3. D genes are given only for firm matches. Size is stated for part of the rows, as once, few or many counts, or as a class when the clone is expanded.

.	.	TRBV6-1	TRBJ1-5	CASRVQEGNQPQHF	TGTGCCAGCAGGGTACAGGAGGGCAATCAGCCCCAGCACTTT
.	.	TRBV6-6	TRBJ2-1	CASTSPGTLYNEQFF	TGTGCCAGCACCTCACCGGGGACACTCTACAATGAGCAGTTCTTC
.	.	TRBV5-1	TRBJ1-1	CASSPSAGMETEAFF	TGCGCCAGCAGCCCCTCAGCGGGAATGGAGACTGAAGCTTTCTTT
.	.	TRBV7-3	TRBJ1-5	CASSLDNNQPQHF	TGTGCCAGCAGCTTGGACAACAATCAGCCCCAGCATTTT
.	TRBD2	TRBV15	TRBJ2-2	CATSRGGLASGELFF	TGTGCCACCAGCAGAGGGGGACTAGCGTCCGGGGAGCTGTTTTTT
.	.	TRBV21-1	TRBJ2-3	CASSKGLQGASTDTQYF	TGTGCCAGCAGCAAAGGACTACAGGGGGCCAGCACAGATACGCAGTATTTT
.	TRBD1	TRBV5-6	TRBJ2-1	CASSPWDRDYNEQFF	TGTGCCAGCAGCCCCTGGGACAGGGACTACAATGAGCAGTTCTTC
few	.	TRBV5-1	TRBJ1-3	CASSFRETYSGNTIYF	TGCGCCAGCAGCTTCCGGGAAACTTACTCTGGAAACACCATATATTTT
.	.	TRBV13	TRBJ2-7	CASSAIRDYEQYF	TGTGCCAGCAGCGCCATACGGGACTACGAGCAGTACTTC
.	TRBD2	TRBV4-1	TRBJ2-5	CASSLWTSGRVETQYF	TGCGCCAGCAGCCTGTGGACTAGCGGGAGGGTTGAGACCCAGTACTTC
.	TRBD1	TRBV5-8	TRBJ2-5	CASSFLTGGEETQYF	TGTGCCAGCAGCTTCTTGACAGGGGGAGAGGAGACCCAGTACTTC
.	.	TRBV6-5	TRBJ1-3	CASRGGNTIYF	TGTGCCAGCAGGGGGGGTAACACCATATATTTT
.	.	TRBV7-2	TRBJ1-1	CASSLYGYLEAFF	TGTGCCAGCAGCTTATACGGGTACCTTGAAGCTTTCTTT
.	TRBD2	TRBV5-1	TRBJ2-2	CASSFSGMAGELFF	TGCGCCAGCAGCTTTAGCGGGATGGCCGGGGAGCTGTTTTTT
once	.	TRBV11-3	TRBJ1-5	CASSSGDSNQPQHF	TGTGCCAGCAGCTCAGGGGATAGCAATCAGCCCCAGCATTTT
.	TRBD1	TRBV15	TRBJ1-3	CATSTGTGRGGNTIYF	TGTGCCACCAGCACCGGGACAGGGAGAGGTGGAAACACCATATATTTT
once	TRBD2	TRBV6-5	TRBJ2-3	CASSRGLASDTQYF	TGTGCCAGCAGCCGAGGACTAGCTTCAGATACGCAGTATTTT
.	TRBD1	TRBV2	TRBJ2-5	CASSQQGAARETQYF	TGTGCCAGCAGTCAACAGGGGGCGGCCCGGGAGACCCAGTACTTC
.	TRBD1	TRBV19	TRBJ1-3	CASHRQGVNTIYF	TGTGCCAGCCATAGACAGGGCGTAAACACCATATATTTT
.	TRBD2	TRBV7-2	TRBJ2-1	CASSLSSGRASNEQFF	TGTGCCAGCAGCTTAAGTAGCGGGAGGGCCTCCAATGAGCAGTTCTTC
.	.	TRBV2	TRBJ2-4	CASSVKGLGNIQYF	TGTGCCAGCAGTGTCAAGGGGCTTGGAAACATTCAGTACTTC
.	.	TRBV4-3	TRBJ1-1	CASSLKQNTEAFF	TGCGCCAGCAGCTTGAAACAGAACACTGAAGCTTTCTTT
.	TRBD2	TRBV5-1	TRBJ2-3	CASGSSGIVDTQYF	TGCGCCAGCGGATCTAGCGGGATAGTAGATACGCAGTATTTT
few	TRBD1	TRBV6-1	TRBJ1-5	CASAGQYNQPQHF	TGTGCCAGCGCGGGACAGTACAATCAGCCCCAGCATTTT
.	.	TRBV6-5	TRBJ2-1	CASSYDGSSYNEQFF	TGTGCCAGCAGTTACGACGGGAGCTCCTACAATGAGCAGTTCTTC
once	.	TRBV30	TRBJ2-1	CAWSVAGHIYNEQFF	TGTGCCTGGAGTGTGGCGGGCCATATCTACAATGAGCAGTTCTTC
.	.	TRBV20-1	TRBJ2-3	CSARVSWTQYF	TGCAGTGCGCGGGTGTCGTGGACGCAGTATTTT
once	TRBD2	TRBV7-9	TRBJ2-1	CASSRTSGYTSSYNEQFF	TGTGCCAGCAGCCGGACTAGCGGCTACACGAGCTCCTACAATGAGCAGTTCTTC
.	TRBD1	TRBV15	TRBJ1-1	CATSRVPFRQGAVQLEAFF	TGTGCCACCAGCAGAGTTCCCTTCCGACAGGGGGCGGTTCAGTTGGAAGCTTTCTTT
few	.	TRBV7-2	TRBJ1-3	CASSFRPGTGNTIYF	TGTGCCAGCAGCTTTAGACCGGGAACTGGAAACACCATATATTTT
.	TRBD1	TRBV11-2	TRBJ2-7	CASSSIRGSYEQYF	TGTGCCAGCAGCTCTATCAGGGGGTCCTACGAGCAGTACTTC
.	TRBD1	TRBV27	TRBJ1-2	CASSGGTGVYGYTF	TGTGCCAGCAGTGGGGGGACAGGGGTGTATGGCTACACCTTC
.	.	TRBV10-2	TRBJ2-7	CASSEVSEGYEQYF	TGCGCCAGCAGTGAAGTCAGCGAAGGCTACGAGCAGTACTTC
once	.	TRBV10-3	TRBJ1-2	CAISEDSYGYTF	TGTGCCATCTCAGAGGACAGCTATGGCTACACCTTC
.	TRBD1	TRBV5-4	TRBJ2-5	CASSPPGGMETQYF	TGTGCCAGCAGCCCCCCAGGGGGCATGGAGACCCAGTACTTC
.	TRBD1	TRBV4-1	TRBJ1-1	CASSLRDSLSEAFF	TGCGCCAGCAGCCTCCGGGACAGCCTCTCAGAAGCTTTCTTT
once	.	TRBV7-9	TRBJ2-7	CASSSAAGSPSGEQYF	TGTGCCAGCAGCTCGGCGGCAGGGTCTCCATCGGGCGAGCAGTACTTC
.	.	TRBV27	TRBJ1-6	CASSGGNNSPLHF	TGTGCCAGCAGTGGAGGGAATAATTCACCCCTCCACTTT
.	TRBD2	TRBV4-3	TRBJ2-5	CASSQEGVGRAQYF	TGCGCCAGCAGCCAAGAGGGGGTTGGGAGGGCCCAGTACTTC
.	.	TRBV4-1	TRBJ1-2	CASSQEGGAGYTF	TGCGCCAGCAGCCAAGAGGGTGGAGCTGGCTACACCTTC
.	.	TRBV5-4	TRBJ1-6	CASSLRTGNNSPLHF	TGTGCCAGCAGCTTGAGAACAGGGAATAATTCACCCCTCCACTTT
once	TRBD1	TRBV9	TRBJ1-1	CASSPTGGWTEAFF	TGTGCCAGCAGCCCGACAGGGGGCTGGACTGAAGCTTTCTTT